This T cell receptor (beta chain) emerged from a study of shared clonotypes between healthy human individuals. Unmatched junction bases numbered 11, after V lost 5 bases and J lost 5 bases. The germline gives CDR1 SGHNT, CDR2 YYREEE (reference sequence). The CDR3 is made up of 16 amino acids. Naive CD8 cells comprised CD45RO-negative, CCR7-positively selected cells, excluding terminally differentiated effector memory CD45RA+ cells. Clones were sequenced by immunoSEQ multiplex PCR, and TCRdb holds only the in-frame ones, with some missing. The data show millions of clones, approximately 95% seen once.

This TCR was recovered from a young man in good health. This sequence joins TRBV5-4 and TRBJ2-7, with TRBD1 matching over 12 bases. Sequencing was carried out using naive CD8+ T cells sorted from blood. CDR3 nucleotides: TGTGCCAGCAGAACCGGGACAGGGGGCTTGTGGAACGAGCAGTACTTC. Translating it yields CASRTGTGGLWNEQYF.